Reported below is one T cell receptor beta chain. Its recognized antigen is unknown. No base quality values were provided; no much bigger clone lies one nucleotide off. The data derive from a study of OX40 agonist ivuxolimab in advanced cancers. Study-wide context: The costimulatory receptor OX40 (CD134) was targeted by ivuxolimab, a fully human IgG2 agonistic monoclonal antibody. Of the approximately 50 dose-escalation patients, hepatocellular carcinoma was present in about 20, melanoma in roughly 15, renal cell carcinoma in 9 and head and neck cancer in 9. The purpose of peripheral TCRbeta sequencing was to test whether ivuxolimab changed TCR sequence diversity and led to clonal T-cell expansion. In the dose-escalation cohort, roughly 80% of patients were male, and the mean age was around 60 years, with a range of roughly 20 to 80. The paper covers the monotherapy dose-escalation part of the phase I ivuxolimab trial, which included N of about 50 patients. Three dose-escalation patients achieved partial responses, one with hepatocellular carcinoma and two with cutaneous melanoma. Patients were allowed to have had prior anti-PD-1, anti-PD-L1 or anti-CTLA-4 therapy, and approximately 41% of the dose-escalation patients had previously received checkpoint inhibitors. Intravenous ivuxolimab was administered to patients every 2 weeks at six dose levels: 0.01, 0.1, 0.3, 1.5, 3 and 10 mg/kg. The investigation overall reported the following: Low levels of normalized T-cell clonal expansion were also seen in some nonresponding patients. After ivuxolimab, expanded clones were on average more numerous among CD8+ T cells than among CD4+ T cells. At doses of 0.1 to 3.0 mg/kg, clonal expansion of both CD4+ and CD8+ blood T cells was observed from baseline to week 6. Antigen specificity was not determined for the clonally expanded peripheral T cells. In the 0.1-3.0 mg/kg groups, partial responders had among the lowest normalized peripheral clonal expansion, particularly in CD8+ T cells.

CDR1 and CDR2 were assigned from the germline V gene (reference sequence) as SGHNT and YYREEE. The CDR3 spans 15 residues, from the cysteine through the phenylalanine. Only CDR3 DNA is held: 45 bases, read in frame from base 1. The germline ends are 18 bases apart after V is trimmed by 4 bases and J by 7 bases. Patients with autoimmune disease history or receiving systemic immunosuppression were excluded from the trial. In every dose cohort, peripheral blood was drawn for TCR sequencing at baseline, cycle 4 day 1, and cycle 7 day 1. Samples were obtained from an open-label, multicenter, first-in-human phase I dose-escalation trial of ivuxolimab. The trial enrolled adults with locally advanced or metastatic head and neck squamous cell, hepatocellular, melanoma or renal cell carcinoma. Before TCR sequencing, CD4+ T cells and CD8+ T cells from peripheral blood were sorted into separate populations. Genomic DNA was extracted from sorted cells for sequencing of the TCRbeta CDR3 region. TCRbeta CDR3 regions were sequenced using the immunoSEQ Assay. The source is immuneACCESS, and TCRdb retained only in-frame sequences with V and J called. Part of the clones is not carried over; for the studies checked, unresolved V genes explain less than half of this, and the remainder is unexplained. The sample records around 69,000 clones, approximately 86% of which are singletons. The ten most abundant clones make up under 3% of the sample.

The rearranged chain carries TRBV5-4 and TRBJ2-1; TRBD2 is a possible D gene, resting on 7 matching bases. The receptor was isolated from an adult with an advanced solid tumor such as melanoma, head and neck, liver or kidney cancer. Sequenced here: CD4+ or CD8+ T cells sorted from blood, sampled in a trial of the OX40 agonist ivuxolimab. The nucleotides read TGTGCCAGCAGCCACGTAGGGGGGAGGGGGAATGAGCAGTTCTTC. Translated, this gives CASSHVGGRGNEQFF.